The clone carrying this T cell receptor (beta chain) showed up just a few times. The antigen is undetermined. Blood replicates held 0.5 ug DNA, tumor or normal breast around 1.5 ug, two each. Sequencing used immunoSEQ multiplex PCR; TCRdb keeps in-frame clones, though not all of them. In the table there are about 5,400 clones, around 62% of which are singletons. The sample originates from a study of early stage breast cancer tumors. Findings and limits, study-wide: Tumors had around 2.4-fold higher T cell density than normal breast.

The sequence was collected from a person in their sixties or seventies with breast cancer. The sequencing input was breast tumor tissue.

The CDR3 sequence is CASSLSGTLGYTF. Written as DNA, the CDR3 is TGCGCCAGCAGCTTGTCCGGGACACTTGGCTACACCTTC. This chain connects TRBV5-1 to TRBJ1-2, with a possible D match to TRBD1 (6 bases). CDR1 SGHRS and CDR2 YFSETQ come from the germline V gene. V lost 1 base and J 7 bases, leaving 11 bases between the germline ends. The CDR3 runs 13 residues. Using reference TRBV5-1 and TRBJ1-2 for the parts outside the CDR3, the full variable domain is KAGVTQTPRYLIKTRGQQVTLSCSPISGHRSVSWYQQTPGQGLQFLFEYFSETQRNKGNFPGRFSGRQFSNSRSEMNVSTLELGDSALYLCASSLSGTLGYTFGSGTRLTVV.